The 6 T cell receptor beta chains below all came from one sample that was sequenced in a study of identical twins. One entry per CDR3 protein results from TCRdb running MiXCR on the 5' RACE reads. The sample has approximately 94,000 distinct CDR3 sequences; 4.5% to 6.5% are singletons. The sample consisted of memory T cells sorted from blood. Source of these receptors: a woman aged 45-60 years in good health.

This clonotype turned up a few times. This rearrangement joins TRBV5-5 to TRBJ2-1; D call uncertain. The CDR3 has 14 amino acids. Trimming shortened V by 6 bases and J by 4 bases, and 14 bases separated the two germline ends. The germline gives CDR1 SGHKS, CDR2 YYEKEE (reference sequence). CDR3 nucleotides: TGTGCCAGCATGGGCGGCTGGGGTTACAATGAGCAGTTCTTC. Protein product: CASMGGWGYNEQFF.

The genes are TRBV28 and TRBJ1-2; perhaps TRBD1 as D (5 bases). V was shortened by 3 bases and J by 8 bases, with 16 bases between the two germline ends. CDR3 length: 14 amino acids. CDR1 is MDHEN and CDR2 is SYDVKM in the germline V gene. The CDR3 loop is CASSFPGDGQGYTF. CDR3 sequence (DNA): TGTGCCAGCAGTTTCCCCGGGGACGGGCAGGGCTACACCTTC.

This clonotype has at least ten counts. V is TRBV12-3 or TRBV12-4 and J is TRBJ1-5; D is possibly TRBD1 (6 bases). The CDR3 is 18 amino acids. Trimming removed 2 bases at V and 0 bases at J, with 17 bases between. The CDR3 region is CASSLWDTVNYSNQPQHF. Written as DNA, the CDR3 is TGTGCCAGCAGTTTATGGGACACCGTAAATTATAGCAATCAGCCCCAGCATTTT.

This clonotype came up a few times. The J gene is TRBJ1-5, the V gene TRBV4-1, with D tentatively TRBD1 (6 bases). The germline V and J ends were trimmed by 1 base and 2 bases, with 12 bases remaining between them. The CDR3 spans 16 residues. Germline V gene lookup returns CDR1 MGHRA and CDR2 YSYEKL. As DNA, the CDR3 is TGCGCCAGCAGCCAAGTTCAGGGGCAGGGCAATCAGCCCCAGCATTTT. Translated: CASSQVQGQGNQPQHF.

The gene calls are TRBV18 and TRBJ2-7; 10 bases are shared with TRBD2. This CDR3 spans 16 amino acids. Germline lookup yields CDR1 KGHSH and CDR2 LQKENI. The trim removed 4 bases at V and 7 bases at J, leaving 13 bases unmatched. In nucleotides, the CDR3 is TGTGCCAGCTCACTCTACTCTCCTAGCGGGAGCGGAGAGCAGTACGTC. Translated: CASSLYSPSGSGEQYV.

This clonotype was recorded many times. V is TRBV4-1 and J is TRBJ2-2; D may be TRBD1 or TRBD2 (5 bases each). This CDR3 region has 15 residues. Trimming took 0 bases from V and 6 from J, leaving 11 bases between them. CDR1 and CDR2 from the germline V gene are MGHRA and YSYEKL. As DNA, the CDR3 is TGCGCCAGCAGCCAAGAGGTCGGGGCGTCCGGGGAGCTGTTTTTT. Protein product: CASSQEVGASGELFF.